The subject of this entry is one T cell receptor (beta chain). The CDR3 length is 17 residues. Germline CDR1 SGDLS, CDR2 YYNGEE. V gave up 3 bases and J gave up 2 bases; unmatched junction bases: 10. Source study methods: It was from reference gene primer amplification that nucleated cell counts were estimated. The data were produced by immunoSEQ multiplex PCR, yet TCRdb's version contains in-frame clones alone and is incomplete. The D gene and trimming were derived from the DNA, and the V and J assignments and clone size from that table. The sample lists around 250,000 clones; over 70% were seen once. This sample was taken from a study of blood T cell repertoires in COVID-19. Study context: Samples of COVID-19 (acute and convalescent) were obtained from the United States, Italy and Spain.

Each participant's cohort was designated according to participant-reported clinical history. Material for sequencing was PBMCs or T cells enriched from blood (not recorded which). The TCR was taken from a woman in her thirties or forties who had been exposed to COVID-19. J is TRBJ2-3 and V is TRBV9; TRBD2 agrees at 9 bases. CDR3 sequence: CASSAWGTSYPTDTQYF. CDR3 sequence (DNA): TGTGCCAGCAGCGCGTGGGGGACTAGCTACCCCACAGATACGCAGTATTTT. The variable domain in full, with the rest retrieved from reference TRBV9 and TRBJ2-3, is DSGVTQTPKHLITATGQRVTLRCSPRSGDLSVYWYQQSLDQGLQFLIQYYNGEERAKGNILERFSAQQFPDLHSELNLSSLELGDSALYFCASSAWGTSYPTDTQYFGPGTRLTVL.